Following are 21 T cell receptor beta chains from one sample sequenced in a study of patients and donors after allogeneic stem cell transplantation. TCRdb re-analysed the RT-PCR reads in MiXCR, keeping a single row per CDR3 protein. The sample yields tens of thousands of distinct CDR3 sequences, approximately 5.2% seen once. Input material: blood, either unsorted or a sorted T cell fraction (not recorded which). The receptors stem from a human donor who was either an allogeneic HSCT recipient or a stem cell or donor lymphocyte infusion donor (not recorded which). It is not recorded whose cells these are; they may come from a transplant donor.

This clonotype was seen a few times. CDR3 nucleotide sequence: TGTGCCAGCAGTGACTCACTAGCGGGACACAATGAGCAGTTCTTC. Protein sequence: CASSDSLAGHNEQFF. The chain employs TRBV6-4 and TRBJ2-1; TRBD2 matches 10 bases. From germline, CDR1 is MRHNA and CDR2 SNTAGT. After removal of 0 bases from V and 5 bases from J, the junction contained 1 base not matched to a gene. CDR3 length equals 15 residues.

This clonotype was detected ten times or more. CDR3 DNA: TGTGCCAGCAGTGATTCGGGACAAGTCACAGATACGCAGTATTTT. It codes for CASSDSGQVTDTQYF. This chain uses TRBV6-1 with TRBJ2-3; TRBD1 is a possible D gene (6 bases). The CDR3 consists of 15 residues. Trimming took off 3 bases at V and 2 bases at J, with 12 bases between the two ends. The V gene's germline CDR1 is MNHNS and CDR2 SASEGT.

This clonotype was recorded many times. The V and J genes are TRBV6-1 and TRBJ1-4; D possibly corresponds to TRBD1 (5 bases). This CDR3 spans 15 amino acids. Trimming left V 6 bases short and J 4 bases short, with 15 bases between. Per the germline V gene, CDR1 is MNHNS and CDR2 is SASEGT. Here the CDR3 reads CASSGNRGYNEKLFF. The CDR3 nucleotides read TGTGCCAGCAGCGGGAATAGGGGCTATAATGAAAAACTGTTTTTT.

In its sample, this clonotype was seen many times. The J gene is TRBJ2-1, the V gene TRBV7-9; 8 bases are a match to TRBD2. The CDR3 has 16 amino acids. Trimming took 5 bases from V and 8 from J; bases not matched to a gene: 14. CDR1 and CDR2 from the germline V gene are SEHNR and FQNEAQ (reference sequence). CDR3 sequence reads: CASSRGQAGDVYEQFF. The CDR3 DNA is TGTGCCAGCAGCCGCGGGCAAGCGGGAGATGTGTATGAGCAGTTCTTC.

The table lists this clonotype with a few counts. The rearrangement uses TRBV20-1 and TRBJ1-2; no firm D call. This CDR3 region has 13 residues. Trimming stripped 3 bases from V and 0 bases from J, with 8 bases between. Germline CDR1 is DFQATT and CDR2 is SNEGSKA (reference sequence). The CDR3 region is CSARDGPNYGYTF. DNA of the CDR3: TGCAGTGCTAGGGACGGCCCTAACTATGGCTACACCTTC.

This clonotype occurred many times. The J gene is TRBJ2-2, the V gene TRBV11-2; 13 bases match TRBD2. CDR3 length: 18 residues. In germline, CDR1 is SGHAT, CDR2 FQNNGV. After removal of 5 bases from V and 2 bases from J, the junction contained 8 bases not matched to a gene. The CDR3 DNA reads as TGTGCCAGCAGCGGACGACTAGCGGGGGGACCAAACACCGGGGAGCTGTTTTTT. Translated, it gives CASSGRLAGGPNTGELFF.

This clonotype was detected many times. This chain links TRBV6-1 with TRBJ2-1, with D unresolved. Trimming took off 8 bases at V and 0 bases at J, with 8 bases between the two ends. The length of the CDR3 is 13 residues. The germline V gene encodes CDR1 MNHNS and CDR2 SASEGT. As DNA, the CDR3 is TGTGCCAGCGGGCGCGACTCCTACAATGAGCAGTTCTTC. It yields the protein CASGRDSYNEQFF.

This clonotype has ten or more counts. The gene calls are TRBV7-8 and TRBJ2-1; 9 bases map to TRBD2. CDR3 length: 15 amino acids. V was pared by 2 bases and J by 4 bases, with 3 bases of the junction left unmatched. Germline V gene lookup returns CDR1 SGHVS and CDR2 FQNEAQ. The CDR3 bases are TGTGCCAGCAGCTTACGCGGGGGGGCATACAATGAGCAGTTCTTC. Protein: CASSLRGGAYNEQFF.

This clonotype was counted a few times. The junction differs from germline at one of its ends, possibly a read error. The chain couples TRBV11-3 to TRBJ2-5; 7 bases match TRBD2. CDR1 is SGHNT, CDR2 YENEEA, per germline. The CDR3 has 12 residues. The CDR3 DNA reads as TGTGCCAGCAGCTTAGTTCCCCGGGGGGAGATCTTC. Translation: CASSLVPRGEIF.

This clonotype showed up many times. The chain recombines TRBV28 with TRBJ2-3; 7 nucleotides agree with TRBD2. Per germline, CDR1 MDHEN and CDR2 SYDVKM. J was trimmed by 1 base and V by 3 bases; bases with no gene match: 7. This CDR3 spans 16 amino acids. This CDR3 reads CASSFPLADRTDTQYF. CDR3 in DNA: TGTGCCAGCAGTTTTCCGCTAGCGGACCGCACAGATACGCAGTATTTT.

This clonotype has a handful of counts. The chain links TRBV29-1 to TRBJ2-5, with D maybe TRBD1 (5 bases). The CDR3 is 12 residues long. Germline V gene lookup returns CDR1 SQVTM and CDR2 ANQGSEA. With 8 bases removed from V and 1 base from J, the gap between germline ends came to 11 bases. CDR3 in amino acids: CSTRQLQETQYF. DNA of the CDR3: TGCAGCACCAGACAGCTCCAAGAGACCCAGTACTTC.

This clonotype was seen repeatedly, ten times or more. The genes are TRBV12-3 or TRBV12-4 and TRBJ2-7; tentatively, D is TRBD1 (7 bases). The CDR3 sequence is 17 residues long. V lost 3 bases to trimming and J lost 2 bases, with 20 bases between them. The CDR3 region is CASSLGGGTVRTYEQYF. The CDR3 nucleotides are TGTGCCAGCAGTTTGGGGGGTGGGACAGTCAGGACCTACGAGCAGTACTTC.

This clonotype has at least ten counts. V is TRBV3-1 and J is TRBJ2-7; a possible D gene is TRBD1 (6 bases). The CDR3 spans 14 residues. Germline CDR1 LGHDT, CDR2 YNNKEL (reference sequence). V lost 2 bases to trimming and J lost 5 bases, with 13 bases between them. For the CDR3, the DNA is TGTGCCAGCAGCCAACCAGGGGACCTCGACGAGCAGTACTTC. Amino acids: CASSQPGDLDEQYF.

The chain links TRBV7-9 to TRBJ2-5; 10 bases agree with TRBD2. The CDR3 contains 15 residues. The germline CDR1 and CDR2 sequences are SEHNR and FQNEAQ (reference sequence). V shed 4 bases, J shed 5 bases, and the junction held 7 bases outside the gene matches. As DNA, the CDR3 is TGTGCCAGCAGCTCCAGCGGGGGGGCCGGGGAGACCCAGTACTTC. Its translation is CASSSSGGAGETQYF.

The sample holds many counts of this clonotype. V is TRBV7-3 and J is TRBJ2-3; D gene unclear. The V gene's germline CDR1 is SGHTA and CDR2 FQGTGA. Trimming took off 5 bases at V and 2 bases at J, with 8 bases between the two ends. The CDR3 is 13 amino acids. The CDR3 DNA is TGTGCCAGCAGCCCCCAGGTCACAGATACGCAGTATTTT. Encoded protein: CASSPQVTDTQYF.

This clonotype was seen ten or more times. The V gene is TRBV20-1, the J gene TRBJ2-3; D is possibly TRBD2 (5 bases). The CDR3 has 15 amino acids. V shed 2 bases and J shed 2 bases, with 14 bases lying between them. Germline loops: CDR1 DFQATT, CDR2 SNEGSKA (reference sequence). In nucleotides, the CDR3 is TGCAGTGCTAGACAACCAACTAGAAACACAGATACGCAGTATTTT. This gives the protein CSARQPTRNTDTQYF.

This clonotype was seen at least ten times. The genes are TRBV18 and TRBJ2-1; D possibly corresponds to TRBD1 (6 bases). CDR3 length: 14 residues. Germline lookup yields CDR1 KGHSH and CDR2 LQKENI. Trimming cost V 10 bases and J 6 bases, with 19 bases left between them. This chain's CDR3 is CATKQGRAGNEQFF. CDR3 coding DNA: TGTGCCACCAAACAGGGAAGGGCCGGCAATGAGCAGTTCTTC.

Ten or more counts support this clonotype. The chain links TRBV20-1 to TRBJ1-1; 8 bases agree with TRBD1. CDR3 length equals 13 residues. V shed 6 bases, J shed 8 bases, and the junction held 11 bases outside the gene matches. Germline V CDR1 and CDR2: DFQATT, SNEGSKA (reference sequence). The CDR3 here is CSANRVTGEEAFF. The CDR3 DNA reads as TGCAGTGCCAACCGTGTGACAGGGGAGGAAGCTTTCTTT.

This clonotype was detected many times. This chain links TRBV9 with TRBJ2-1; D is uncertain. V dropped 6 bases and J dropped 7 bases, with 17 bases sitting between them. CDR3 size: 14 residues. Germline V gives CDR1 SGDLS, CDR2 YYNGEE. CDR3: CASTGPAYANEQFF. The CDR3 coding sequence is TGTGCCAGCACCGGTCCGGCCTACGCAAATGAGCAGTTCTTC. The whole variable domain, filled in from reference TRBV9 and TRBJ2-1, reads DSGVTQTPKHLITATGQRVTLRCSPRSGDLSVYWYQQSLDQGLQFLIQYYNGEERAKGNILERFSAQQFPDLHSELNLSSLELGDSALYFCASTGPAYANEQFFGPGTRLTVL.

The sample holds many counts of this clonotype. The chain joins TRBV28 to TRBJ2-6; D is unclear. CDR1 MDHEN and CDR2 SYDVKM come from the germline V gene. CDR3 size: 16 residues. Trimming stripped 6 bases from V and 2 bases from J, with 14 bases between. This chain's CDR3 is CASRRFDRPGANVLTF. The CDR3 DNA reads as TGTGCCAGCAGGCGCTTCGACCGTCCTGGGGCCAACGTCCTGACTTTC.

This clonotype was seen more than once but under ten times. The chain recombines TRBV5-4 with TRBJ2-4; 12 bases agree with TRBD1. With V trimmed by 4 bases and J by 6 bases, 8 bases remained unmatched. CDR1 and CDR2 (germline): SGHNT, YYREEE (reference sequence). The CDR3 consists of 16 residues. CDR3 region: CASSPRDRGRGNIQYF. In DNA, the CDR3 is TGTGCCAGCAGCCCCAGGGACAGGGGGCGCGGAAACATTCAGTACTTC.